The 28 T cell receptor beta chains reported below all come from one sample, sequenced in a study of sequential checkpoint blockade in melanoma. The treatment denotes: randomized to nivolumab then ipilimumab (arm A) or the reverse (arm B). Produced via immunoSEQ multiplex PCR; TCRdb's table is partial and in-frame only. Among roughly 4,000 clones listed, just under 20% were seen once. The material was tumor tissue (inferred from file names), obtained from a patient given nivolumab and ipilimumab in sequence. Receptors originate from a human donor with melanoma.

This chain connects TRBV6-8 to TRBJ2-1, with 8 bases fitting TRBD2. In germline, CDR1 is MNHGY, CDR2 SAAAGT. The CDR3 consists of 14 residues. Trimming at V came to 6 bases and at J to 9 bases, leaving 10 bases not matched to a gene. The chain's CDR3 is CASSAGTSQPEQFF. The CDR3 DNA reads as TGTGCCAGCAGCGCCGGGACTAGTCAACCTGAGCAGTTCTTC.

CDR3 nucleotides: TGCGCCAGCAGCTTAGAGCCTCGGGGCTATCCAGATACGCAGTATTTT. Its protein is CASSLEPRGYPDTQYF. This sequence joins TRBV5-1 and TRBJ2-3; D tentatively fits TRBD1 or TRBD2 (5 bases each). The V end lost 2 bases, the J end lost 4 bases, and 17 bases lay between the germline ends. The CDR3 sequence is 16 residues long. Germline CDR1 SGHRS, CDR2 YFSETQ.

This clone was detected a few times. This sequence joins TRBV6-7 and TRBJ2-7, with 7 bases lining up with TRBD1. TRBV6-7 is an ORF, with its function uncertain. The CDR3 runs to 13 residues. V gave up 4 bases and J gave up 3 bases; unmatched junction bases: 3. The CDR3 sequence is CASSSTGFYEQYF. The CDR3 DNA follows: TGTGCCAGCAGTTCGACAGGGTTCTACGAGCAGTACTTC.

V and J are TRBV5-1 and TRBJ2-5; 7 nucleotides align to TRBD1. CDR3 size: 14 residues. Germline CDR1 and CDR2: SGHRS and YFSETQ. The V gene end was trimmed by 3 bases and the J gene end by 5 bases; junction bases not matched to a gene: 7. The CDR3 DNA sequence: TGCGCCAGCAGCTACCGAGACAGGGCGGAGACCCAGTACTTC. This codes for CASSYRDRAETQYF. The full variable domain, rest sourced from reference TRBV5-1 and TRBJ2-5, is KAGVTQTPRYLIKTRGQQVTLSCSPISGHRSVSWYQQTPGQGLQFLFEYFSETQRNKGNFPGRFSGRQFSNSRSEMNVSTLELGDSALYLCASSYRDRAETQYFGPGTRLLVL.

This clone was seen at least ten times. The rearrangement joins TRBV11-3 to TRBJ1-6; D is possibly TRBD1 (6 bases). This CDR3 has 14 residues. Deletions cut 6 bases from V and 5 bases from J, with 11 bases between. Germline CDR1 SGHNT, CDR2 YENEEA. CDR3 loop: CASSGTSNNSPLHF. DNA of the CDR3: TGTGCCAGCAGTGGGACATCTAATAATTCACCCCTCCACTTT.

CDR3 DNA: TGTGCCAGCAGCCAGCCCGGGACAGGGGGTTCCTATAATTCACCCCTCCACTTT. Protein sequence: CASSQPGTGGSYNSPLHF. V is TRBV28 and J is TRBJ1-6; 11 nucleotides match TRBD1. The CDR3 is made up of 18 amino acids. The J segment lost 1 base and the V segment lost 6 bases, leaving 8 bases of the junction unmatched. The V gene's germline CDR1 is MDHEN and CDR2 SYDVKM. The variable domain in full, completed from reference TRBV28 and TRBJ1-6, reads DVKVTQSSRYLVKRTGEKVFLECVQDMDHENMFWYRQDPGLGLRLIYFSYDVKMKEKGDIPEGYSVSREKKERFSLILESASTNQTSMYLCASSQPGTGGSYNSPLHFGNGTRLTVT.

The chain uses TRBV6-8 and TRBJ1-1; TRBD1 matches 9 bases. CDR1 is MNHGY, CDR2 SAAAGT, per germline. CDR3 length: 16 residues. After removal of 4 bases from V and 1 base from J, the junction contained 7 bases not matched to a gene. CDR3 region: CASSSGTGNRNTEAFF. As DNA, the CDR3 is TGTGCCAGCAGTTCAGGGACAGGGAATCGGAACACTGAAGCTTTCTTT.

In this sample, this clone turned up a few times. The chain has TRBV6-8 and TRBJ1-1; TRBD1 aligns across 7 bases. The CDR3 consists of 14 residues. V shed 0 bases and J 3 bases; nucleotides not matched to a gene: 1. From germline, CDR1 is MNHGY and CDR2 SAAAGT. The CDR3: CASSYSTGYTEAFF. CDR3 coding DNA: TGTGCCAGCAGTTACTCGACAGGGTACACTGAAGCTTTCTTT.

This chain links TRBV25-1 with TRBJ2-3; 8 bases agree with TRBD1. The germline gives CDR1 MGHDK, CDR2 SYGVNS. With 2 bases clipped from V and 1 base from J, the junction kept 5 bases outside the gene matches. The CDR3 has 16 residues. The CDR3 coding sequence is TGTGCCAGCAGTGAAAACCCGGGACAGGGCACAGATACGCAGTATTTT. Its translation: CASSENPGQGTDTQYF.

The genes are TRBV19 and TRBJ2-6, with unresolved D. The CDR3 runs to 15 residues. Germline CDR1 LNHDA, CDR2 SQIVND (reference sequence). V lost 5 bases, J lost 0 bases, and 8 bases lay in between. The CDR3 protein is CASSVGGSGANVLTF. CDR3 DNA sequence: TGTGCCAGTAGTGTAGGTGGCTCTGGGGCCAACGTCCTGACTTTC.

This clone was counted a few times. J is TRBJ1-2 and V is TRBV30; no clear D gene. Trimming removed 0 bases at V and 5 bases at J, with 10 bases between. CDR1 and CDR2 from the germline V gene are GTSNPN and SVGIG (reference sequence). The CDR3 extends over 13 amino acids. This CDR3 is CAWSVEPIYGYTF. The CDR3, as DNA: TGTGCCTGGAGTGTTGAACCGATTTATGGCTACACCTTC.

This clone appeared many times. The V and J genes are TRBV11-3 and TRBJ2-1, with TRBD1 identical over 7 bases. The CDR3 runs 16 residues. Losses at the gene ends were 3 bases for V and 5 bases for J; bases not matched to a gene: 10. Looked up from germline, CDR1 is SGHNT and CDR2 is YENEEA. Written as DNA, the CDR3 is TGTGCCAGCAGCTTCGGACAGGCCGGTTATGACAATGAGCAGTTCTTC. It is translated as CASSFGQAGYDNEQFF.

This clone was recorded at least ten times. The rearrangement uses TRBV7-6 and TRBJ2-7; 9 nucleotides align to TRBD1. CDR1 and CDR2 from the germline V gene are SGHVS and FNYEAQ. This CDR3 contains 15 residues. The junction had 10 bases not matched to a gene; V was cut back by 5 bases and J by 5 bases. CDR3 sequence reads: CASSTAGTGPHEQYF. The CDR3 DNA reads TGTGCCAGCAGCACGGCCGGGACAGGGCCACACGAGCAGTACTTC.

Here the CDR3 reads CASSKLENTEAFF. CDR3 sequence (DNA): TGTGCCAGCAGCAAACTTGAGAACACTGAAGCTTTCTTT. The chain combines TRBV9 with TRBJ1-1; D call uncertain. This CDR3 comprises 13 residues. Trimming took off 4 bases at V and 1 base at J, with 8 bases between the two ends. The germline V gene encodes CDR1 SGDLS and CDR2 YYNGEE.

This clone was observed at least ten times. The J gene is TRBJ2-7, the V gene TRBV11-3; 8 bases are a match to TRBD1. J gave up 3 bases and V 2 bases, and 12 bases lay outside the gene matches. The CDR3 is 17 amino acids. Germline V gene data show CDR1 as SGHNT and CDR2 as YENEEA. The CDR3 protein is CASSLRGTGWPNYEQYV. CDR3 bases: TGTGCCAGCAGCTTACGCGGGACAGGCTGGCCCAACTACGAGCAGTACGTC.

This chain joins TRBV6-4 and TRBJ1-2; 7 nucleotides agree with TRBD1. This CDR3 has 11 amino acids. The V segment lost 8 bases and the J segment 8 bases; nucleotides outside the gene matches: 5. Germline V lookup: CDR1 MRHNA, CDR2 SNTAGT. CDR3: CASGQVGGYTF. CDR3 DNA sequence: TGTGCCAGCGGACAGGTGGGGGGCTACACCTTC.

The chain links TRBV18 to TRBJ1-1; TRBD1 is a possible D gene (5 bases). Germline V CDR1 and CDR2: KGHSH, LQKENI. CDR3 length equals 14 residues. Between the trimmed V and J ends, which lost 0 bases and 5 bases, there was a span of 10 bases. The CDR3 DNA is TGTGCCAGCTCACCACCGAGGGGTTGGACTGAAGCTTTCTTT. It is translated as CASSPPRGWTEAFF.

There are a few counts of this clone. This rearrangement joins TRBV11-3 to TRBJ2-5; TRBD1 aligns across 9 bases. This CDR3 comprises 15 residues. Germline CDR1 SGHNT, CDR2 YENEEA. V lost 5 bases, J lost 6 bases, and 10 bases stayed unmatched. Written as DNA, the CDR3 is TGTGCCAGCAGCCCTAGACGGACAGGGGCCCAGACCCAGTACTTC. It translates to CASSPRRTGAQTQYF.

This clone was detected many times. The J gene is TRBJ2-1, the V gene TRBV11-3; perhaps TRBD2 as D (5 bases). Germline loops: CDR1 SGHNT, CDR2 YENEEA. Trimming removed 5 bases at V and 4 bases at J, with 12 bases between. This CDR3 has 14 amino acids. CDR3 region: CASSDSGVYNEQFF. CDR3 in DNA: TGTGCCAGCAGCGACTCCGGGGTTTACAATGAGCAGTTCTTC.

The chain uses TRBV28 and TRBJ2-2; maybe TRBD2 (6 bases). The V gene's germline CDR1 is MDHEN and CDR2 SYDVKM. The CDR3 has 17 residues. V was clipped by 5 bases and J by 0 bases, with 16 bases between them. The CDR3: CASSGWVGGANTGELFF. As DNA, the CDR3 is TGTGCCAGCAGTGGATGGGTGGGCGGGGCGAACACCGGGGAGCTGTTTTTT.

The V call is TRBV15, the J call TRBJ2-1, with TRBD2 matching over 9 bases. The V and J ends lost 5 bases and 7 bases, in that order; junction bases with no gene match: 12. The CDR3 covers 16 residues. Germline-derived CDR1 and CDR2 are LNHNV and YYDKDF (reference sequence). The DNA for the CDR3 is TGTGCCACCAGCGCCGGGCGCGGGGGGGCGGCGAATGAGCAGTTCTTC. Amino acids: CATSAGRGGAANEQFF.

This chain connects TRBV6-8 to TRBJ2-6, with TRBD1 matching over 10 bases. The V gene's germline CDR1 is MNHGY and CDR2 SAAAGT. This CDR3 region has 18 residues. V shed 2 bases, J shed 2 bases, and the junction held 6 bases outside the gene matches. In DNA form, the CDR3 reads TGTGCCAGCAGTTACAGACAGGGGGCTTCCACTGGGGCCAACGTCCTGACTTTC. Encoded protein: CASSYRQGASTGANVLTF.

Relative to its sample, this clone is large. This chain uses TRBV11-3 with TRBJ2-7; D may correspond to TRBD1 or TRBD2 (5 bases each). The CDR3 runs to 15 residues. Germline CDR1 is SGHNT and CDR2 is YENEEA. V was pared by 5 bases and J by 2 bases, with 16 bases between. The DNA of the CDR3 is TGTGCCAGCAGCCAGACCGGGACGGCGACCTACGAGCAGTACTTC. Translation: CASSQTGTATYEQYF.

There are many counts of this clone. The chain is built from TRBV11-3 and TRBJ2-1, with D perhaps matching TRBD1 (5 bases). Looked up from germline, CDR1 is SGHNT and CDR2 is YENEEA. This CDR3 comprises 15 residues. Trimming left V 6 bases short and J 8 bases short, with 20 bases between. CDR3 protein: CASSLVGVGLDEQFF. CDR3 bases: TGTGCCAGCAGTCTGGTTGGGGTGGGGCTGGATGAGCAGTTCTTC.

In this sample, this clone turned up a few times. This rearrangement joins TRBV6-8 to TRBJ1-6, with TRBD1 identical over 11 bases. Germline trimming cut 5 bases from V and 9 bases from J; bases unmatched to any gene: 9. This CDR3 contains 16 residues. The germline CDR1 and CDR2 sequences are MNHGY and SAAAGT. The CDR3 DNA sequence: TGTGCCAGCAGTCCTTGGACAGGGGGCGGTTCTTCACCCCTCCACTTT. This encodes CASSPWTGGGSSPLHF.

The chain carries TRBV5-1 and TRBJ2-4; D is possibly TRBD2 (5 bases). This CDR3 comprises 15 residues. V lost 0 bases and J 7 bases, leaving 14 bases between the germline ends. Germline V CDR1 and CDR2: SGHRS, YFSETQ. In nucleotides, the CDR3 is TGCGCCAGCAGCTTGGGAGGGATCACCGTGAACATTCAGTACTTC. It yields the protein CASSLGGITVNIQYF.

This clone was detected ten times or more. The chain recombines TRBV11-3 with TRBJ1-4, with 9 positions matching TRBD1. Germline CDR1 is SGHNT and CDR2 is YENEEA. After removal of 1 base from V and 10 bases from J, the junction contained 7 bases not matched to a gene. The CDR3 runs 15 residues. The CDR3 loop reads CASSLGDRGFSKLFF. In DNA form, the CDR3 reads TGTGCCAGCAGCTTAGGAGACAGGGGGTTCTCAAAACTGTTTTTT.

The rearrangement links TRBV2 to TRBJ2-1, with D perhaps being TRBD1 or TRBD2 (5 bases each). V was trimmed by 1 base and J by 3 bases, leaving 10 bases between them. Germline lookup yields CDR1 SNHLY and CDR2 FYNNEI. The CDR3 length is 15 residues. The CDR3 here is CASSEDLGDYNEQFF. DNA of the CDR3: TGTGCCAGCAGTGAAGACCTGGGGGACTACAATGAGCAGTTCTTC.